This T cell receptor beta chain was identified in a study of cytomegalovirus exposure and HLA in healthy donors. General study results and limits: As a later analysis revealed, the rate of TCR association differed by HLA locus, with DRB1 most and HLA-C fewest.

The study ran its PCR with 60 Vbeta and 13 Jbeta primers. TCRdb keeps only in-frame clones here, not all; method: immunoSEQ multiplex PCR. The table shows over 100,000 clones, with 70% to 85% occurring only once. The germline V gene encodes CDR1 MNHNS and CDR2 SASEGT. The CDR3 is made up of 13 amino acids. V was clipped by 6 bases and J by 0 bases, with 6 bases between them. This clone was recorded once. Its antigen is undetermined. The chain uses TRBV6-1 and TRBJ1-5, with D unclear. The source material was PBMCs. This TCR was recovered from a female donor in good health and CMV-seronegative. Here the CDR3 reads CASRYFSNQPQHF. CDR3 coding DNA: TGTGCCAGCAGGTATTTTAGCAATCAGCCCCAGCATTTT.